This T cell receptor beta chain is drawn from a study of cytomegalovirus exposure and HLA in healthy donors. The length of the CDR3 is 13 residues. Germline values: CDR1 WSHSY, CDR2 SAAADI. V lost 9 bases to trimming and J lost 7 bases; unmatched junction nucleotides: 7. The donors belonged to the approximately 120-subject validation cohort, separate from the roughly 710-subject first cohort. Clones were sequenced by immunoSEQ multiplex PCR, and TCRdb holds only the in-frame ones, with some missing. The sample includes 50,000 to 80,000 clones, about 95% seen only once; the top ten take 5.8%. Study-wide points: A few chains linked to CMV were shown in vitro to be specific for CMV antigens.

Regarding this clone: Its antigen is undetermined.

What was sequenced was PBMCs. The receptor's source is a woman younger than 30 in good health and CMV-seropositive. This rearrangement joins TRBV10-2 to TRBJ2-2, with 8 bases fitting TRBD1. CDR3 protein: CASKGQENGELFF. As DNA, the CDR3 is TGCGCCAGTAAGGGACAGGAGAACGGGGAGCTGTTTTTT.